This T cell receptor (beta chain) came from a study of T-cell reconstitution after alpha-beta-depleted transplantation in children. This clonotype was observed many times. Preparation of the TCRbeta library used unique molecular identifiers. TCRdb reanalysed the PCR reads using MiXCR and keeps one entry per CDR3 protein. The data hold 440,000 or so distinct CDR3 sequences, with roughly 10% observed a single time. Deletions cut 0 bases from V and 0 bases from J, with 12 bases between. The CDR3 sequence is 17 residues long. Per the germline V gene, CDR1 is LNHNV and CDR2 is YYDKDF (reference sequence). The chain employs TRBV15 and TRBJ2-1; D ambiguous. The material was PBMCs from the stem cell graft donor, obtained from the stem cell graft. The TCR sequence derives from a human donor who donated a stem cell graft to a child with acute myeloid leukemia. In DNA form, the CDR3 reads TGTGCCACCAGCAGAGACGGTCAGGCTAGCTCCTACAATGAGCAGTTCTTC. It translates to CATSRDGQASSYNEQFF.